These 29 T cell receptor beta chains originate from one sample sequenced in a study of blood T cell repertoires in COVID-19. The assay was immunoSEQ multiplex PCR, and TCRdb's table has in-frame clones only and misses some. The sample has nearly 200,000 clones, approximately 87% seen once. Sample: peripheral blood. Receptors originate from a woman in her 70s with acute or convalescent COVID-19.

The chain joins TRBV6-5 to TRBJ1-2, with D tentatively TRBD1 (5 bases). There are 12 residues in the CDR3. In germline, CDR1 is MNHEY, CDR2 SVGAGI. Trimming pared 4 bases from V and 8 bases from J, leaving 11 bases between. The CDR3 DNA sequence: TGTGCCAGCAGTTCATGGGGGGAAGGCTACACCTTC. It yields the protein CASSSWGEGYTF.

V is TRBV7-2 and J is TRBJ2-7; maybe TRBD1 (6 bases). Per germline, CDR1 SGHTA and CDR2 FQGNSA. The V and J ends lost 0 bases and 2 bases respectively, with 17 bases between them. The CDR3 contains 17 residues. The CDR3 DNA sequence: TGTGCCAGCAGCTTAGCCGGGCAGGGGACGTCTACCTACGAGCAGTACTTC. Its protein is CASSLAGQGTSTYEQYF.

This clone was detected a few times. The chain joins TRBV9 to TRBJ2-5; 16 bases map to TRBD2. The CDR3 is made up of 16 amino acids. Germline V gene lookup returns CDR1 SGDLS and CDR2 YYNGEE. Trimming took 2 bases from V and 5 from J; bases not matched to a gene: 3. CDR3 residues: CASSVSGLAGGETQYF. DNA for the CDR3: TGTGCCAGCAGCGTTTCGGGACTAGCGGGAGGGGAGACCCAGTACTTC. Supplemented by reference TRBV9 and TRBJ2-5, the full variable domain reads DSGVTQTPKHLITATGQRVTLRCSPRSGDLSVYWYQQSLDQGLQFLIQYYNGEERAKGNILERFSAQQFPDLHSELNLSSLELGDSALYFCASSVSGLAGGETQYFGPGTRLLVL.

The V call is TRBV29-1, the J call TRBJ2-7; a weak D match, TRBD1 (6 bases). The germline V gene has CDR1 SQVTM and CDR2 ANQGSEA. The CDR3 covers 13 residues. V was trimmed by 4 bases and J by 0 bases, leaving 10 bases between them. The CDR3 protein is CSVAAGASYEQYF. The CDR3 coding sequence is TGCAGCGTTGCCGCAGGGGCCTCCTACGAGCAGTACTTC.

A single count supports this clone. This rearrangement joins TRBV6-1 to TRBJ1-1; D remains ambiguous. With 11 bases removed from V and 1 base from J, the gap between germline ends came to 14 bases. The germline CDR1 and CDR2 sequences are MNHNS and SASEGT. The CDR3 is 13 amino acids. CDR3 in amino acids: CASTPGWNTEAFF. As DNA, the CDR3 is TGTGCCTCTACCCCAGGATGGAACACTGAAGCTTTCTTT.

The V and J genes are TRBV5-1 and TRBJ1-5, with 12 bases matching TRBD1. The V gene end was trimmed by 4 bases and the J gene end by 2 bases; junction bases not matched to a gene: 19. Germline CDR1 SGHRS, CDR2 YFSETQ. The CDR3 length is 21 residues. The CDR3 is CASSARPSGTGGPWGNQPQHF. CDR3 DNA sequence: TGCGCCAGCAGCGCCAGACCCTCCGGGACAGGGGGCCCTTGGGGCAATCAGCCCCAGCATTTT.

The chain joins TRBV5-1 to TRBJ2-5; a possible D gene is TRBD1 (6 bases). Germline CDR1 reads SGHRS; CDR2 reads YFSETQ. The CDR3 is 14 amino acids. V shed 5 bases and J shed 4 bases, with 15 bases lying between them. The CDR3 spells CASRKTGTAETQYF. As DNA, the CDR3 is TGCGCCAGCAGGAAAACAGGGACGGCAGAGACCCAGTACTTC.

The J gene is TRBJ1-5, the V gene TRBV19; TRBD1 matches at 7 bases. This CDR3 has 14 amino acids. CDR1 is LNHDA, CDR2 SQIVND, per germline (reference sequence). V lost 5 bases and J lost 6; bases outside the gene matches: 7. CDR3 sequence (DNA): TGTGCCAGTAGTGACCGGACAGGAGGTCAGCCCCAGCATTTT. This codes for CASSDRTGGQPQHF.

The V gene is TRBV14, the J gene TRBJ1-2; TRBD1 aligns across 8 bases. Germline V gene lookup returns CDR1 SGHDN and CDR2 FVKESK. The V gene end was trimmed by 0 bases and the J gene end by 6 bases; junction bases not matched to a gene: 6. CDR3 size: 15 residues. The CDR3 DNA reads TGTGCCAGCAGCCAAGATCGAGGACAGGGCAATGGCTACACCTTC. Translated, it gives CASSQDRGQGNGYTF.

The V gene is TRBV5-4, the J gene TRBJ1-2; D is unresolved. CDR1 is SGHNT, CDR2 YYREEE, per germline (reference sequence). V lost 0 bases and J lost 8, with 17 bases in between. The CDR3 runs to 15 residues. CDR3 amino acids: CASSLVAGRAGGYTF. CDR3 DNA: TGTGCCAGCAGCTTGGTAGCCGGAAGGGCGGGGGGCTACACCTTC.

This clone has a single count. The V and J genes are TRBV18 and TRBJ1-2; D is possibly TRBD1 (6 bases). The germline V gene encodes CDR1 KGHSH and CDR2 LQKENI. This CDR3 is 13 amino acids long. V dropped 2 bases and J dropped 8 bases, with 12 bases sitting between them. CDR3 coding DNA: TGTGCCAGCTCACCAAGAGGGGGGGTCGGCTACACCTTC. Its protein is CASSPRGGVGYTF.

The V and J genes are TRBV12-3 or TRBV12-4 and TRBJ2-5, with D perhaps matching TRBD2 (6 bases). Trimming removed 1 base from V and 5 bases from J, with 8 bases in between. CDR3 length: 13 amino acids. CDR3 region: CASSLVGGETQYF. The CDR3 DNA reads as TGTGCCAGCAGTTTAGTTGGGGGGGAGACCCAGTACTTC.

This chain links TRBV5-4 with TRBJ2-1; TRBD2 matches at 8 bases. The germline CDR1 and CDR2 sequences are SGHNT and YYREEE (reference sequence). V lost 2 bases to trimming and J lost 4 bases; unmatched junction nucleotides: 5. The CDR3 contains 15 residues. CDR3 nucleotides: TGTGCCAGCAGCTTAGATAGCGGGGCTTACAATGAGCAGTTCTTC. The encoded protein is CASSLDSGAYNEQFF. Full variable domain (missing parts from reference TRBV5-4 and TRBJ2-1): ETGVTQSPTHLIKTRGQQVTLRCSSQSGHNTVSWYQQALGQGPQFIFQYYREEENGRGNFPPRFSGLQFPNYSSELNVNALELDDSALYLCASSLDSGAYNEQFFGPGTRLTVL.

This chain uses TRBV4-1 with TRBJ1-2; D may be TRBD1 (6 bases). The V and J ends lost 3 bases and 4 bases respectively, with 15 bases between them. The CDR3 totals 15 residues. Looked up from germline, CDR1 is MGHRA and CDR2 is YSYEKL. This CDR3 is CASSQGLGQFYGYTF. DNA for the CDR3: TGCGCCAGCAGCCAGGGCCTCGGACAGTTCTATGGCTACACCTTC.

This chain joins TRBV5-6 and TRBJ1-1; the D gene is possibly TRBD1 (5 bases). V was trimmed by 2 bases and J by 7 bases, leaving 15 bases between them. Germline V gives CDR1 SGHDT, CDR2 YYEEEE. This CDR3 spans 14 amino acids. The CDR3: CASSLGGASVEAFF. In DNA form, the CDR3 reads TGTGCCAGCAGCTTAGGTGGGGCGTCTGTTGAAGCTTTCTTT.

This chain links TRBV5-8 with TRBJ1-3; D uncertain. This CDR3 spans 14 amino acids. V gave up 2 bases and J gave up 0 bases, with 6 bases separating them. Germline V gives CDR1 SGHTS, CDR2 YDEGEE. The CDR3 loop is CASSFLVSGNTIYF. CDR3 DNA: TGTGCCAGCAGCTTCCTCGTCTCTGGAAACACCATATATTTT.

The chain is built from TRBV6-1 and TRBJ1-5, with TRBD1 matching over 9 bases. The V gene end was trimmed by 1 base and the J gene end by 7 bases; junction bases not matched to a gene: 8. This CDR3 is 16 amino acids long. Germline loops: CDR1 MNHNS, CDR2 SASEGT. The CDR3 loop is CASSEVGTGRRQPQHF. The CDR3, as DNA: TGTGCCAGCAGTGAAGTTGGGACAGGGAGGCGACAGCCCCAGCATTTT.

This clone was seen just once. The rearrangement uses TRBV5-4 and TRBJ2-3, with 11 nucleotides matching TRBD2. The CDR3 is 16 amino acids. Germline-derived CDR1 and CDR2 are SGHNT and YYREEE (reference sequence). The V gene end was trimmed by 2 bases and the J gene end by 7 bases; junction bases not matched to a gene: 9. CDR3 residues: CASSFGTSGARNTQYF. The CDR3 coding sequence is TGTGCCAGCAGCTTCGGGACTAGCGGAGCAAGGAATACGCAGTATTTT. The full variable domain, in which reference TRBV5-4 and TRBJ2-3 provide the parts outside the CDR3, is ETGVTQSPTHLIKTRGQQVTLRCSSQSGHNTVSWYQQALGQGPQFIFQYYREEENGRGNFPPRFSGLQFPNYSSELNVNALELDDSALYLCASSFGTSGARNTQYFGPGTRLTVL.

The gene calls are TRBV27 and TRBJ1-1; a weak D match, TRBD1 (6 bases). Germline V gene data show CDR1 as MNHEY and CDR2 as SMNVEV (reference sequence). Trimming removed 5 bases at V and 3 bases at J, with 13 bases between. The CDR3 runs 14 residues. The CDR3 sequence is CASSQFPGDTEAFF. CDR3 nucleotides: TGTGCCAGCAGTCAGTTTCCAGGGGACACTGAAGCTTTCTTT.

The chain has TRBV28 and TRBJ1-1; TRBD1 is a possible D gene (6 bases). Per germline, CDR1 MDHEN and CDR2 SYDVKM. V was clipped by 6 bases and J by 2 bases, with 13 bases between them. This CDR3 has 14 amino acids. The CDR3 sequence: CASSPGTPNTEAFF. The DNA of the CDR3 is TGTGCCAGCAGCCCCGGGACACCTAACACTGAAGCTTTCTTT.

The DNA for the CDR3 is TGTGCCAGCTCACCGCTGCCCGGGACAGGGGCTGGAAACACCATATATTTT. Protein product: CASSPLPGTGAGNTIYF. The V gene is TRBV18, the J gene TRBJ1-3, with 10 bases that match TRBD1. This CDR3 spans 17 amino acids. Germline assignment: CDR1 KGHSH and CDR2 LQKENI. Trimming took 3 bases from V and 2 from J; bases not matched to a gene: 7.

The rearrangement joins TRBV7-9 to TRBJ2-7, with a possible D match to TRBD1 (5 bases). Per germline, CDR1 SEHNR and CDR2 FQNEAQ (reference sequence). Trimming removed 1 base from V and 3 bases from J, with 10 bases in between. The CDR3 length is 14 residues. The CDR3 DNA reads TGTGCCAGCAGCTTAGTGCCCAGGGACTACGAGCAGTACTTC. It encodes CASSLVPRDYEQYF.

V and J are TRBV11-2 and TRBJ1-1; 9 bases are shared with TRBD1. The ends lost 5 bases at V and 5 bases at J; junction bases unmatched: 6. This CDR3 has 14 amino acids. CDR1 SGHAT and CDR2 FQNNGV come from the germline V gene. This CDR3 is CASSAGQGFTEAFF. The CDR3 nucleotides read TGTGCCAGCAGCGCTGGACAGGGGTTTACTGAAGCTTTCTTT.

This CDR3 is CASSLPRDTYLYEQYF. CDR3 in DNA: TGCGCCAGCAGTCTGCCACGGGACACGTACCTTTACGAGCAGTACTTC. This rearrangement joins TRBV23-1 to TRBJ2-7; tentative D call: TRBD1 (6 bases). TRBV23-1 is sorted into the ORF group, with uncertain function. The CDR3 is 16 residues long. Trimming left V 4 bases short and J 4 bases short, with 20 bases between.

For the CDR3, the DNA is TGTGCCAGCAGCTTATTTAAAGGGGGCAATCAGCCCCAGCATTTT. It specifies CASSLFKGGNQPQHF. This chain links TRBV7-2 with TRBJ1-5; perhaps TRBD1 as D (5 bases). Deletions cut 2 bases from V and 2 bases from J, with 10 bases between. The CDR3 contains 15 residues. The germline V gene encodes CDR1 SGHTA and CDR2 FQGNSA.

The DNA for the CDR3 is TGTGCCAGCAGTGAAGAGGTTTTTACAGGGTATCAGACCCAGTACTTC. Protein sequence: CASSEEVFTGYQTQYF. The V call is TRBV2, the J call TRBJ2-5; weak D call: TRBD1 (6 bases). CDR1 is SNHLY, CDR2 FYNNEI, per germline. V lost 1 base to trimming and J lost 6 bases, with 18 bases between them. The CDR3 runs to 16 residues. Based on the CDR3 plus reference TRBV2 and TRBJ2-5, the full variable domain is EPEVTQTPSHQVTQMGQEVILRCVPISNHLYFYWYRQILGQKVEFLVSFYNNEISEKSEIFDDQFSVERPDGSNFTLKIRSTKLEDSAMYFCASSEEVFTGYQTQYFGPGTRLLVL.

In nucleotides, the CDR3 is TGTGCCAGCACTAGCGGGAGTCGCTTCAATGAGCAGTTCTTC. Translating it yields CASTSGSRFNEQFF. This chain links TRBV2 with TRBJ2-1; 10 nucleotides line up with TRBD2. Germline trimming cut 7 bases from V and 6 bases from J; bases unmatched to any gene: 6. The CDR3 consists of 14 residues. Germline V CDR1 and CDR2: SNHLY, FYNNEI.

The J gene is TRBJ2-7, the V gene TRBV11-2; 7 bases agree with TRBD2. Per germline, CDR1 SGHAT and CDR2 FQNNGV. The CDR3 has 15 amino acids. Losses at the gene ends were 2 bases for V and 0 bases for J; bases not matched to a gene: 4. CDR3 protein: CASSLNGRLSYEQYF. The CDR3, as DNA: TGTGCCAGCAGCTTAAACGGGAGGCTCTCCTACGAGCAGTACTTC.

This chain connects TRBV10-2 to TRBJ1-2; D uncertain. This CDR3 has 13 residues. CDR1 and CDR2 from the germline V gene are WSHSY and SAAADI. The ends were cut back, 4 bases at V and 7 bases at J, with 13 bases in the middle. As DNA, the CDR3 is TGCGCCAGCAGTGTACCGACTACGGGTGGCTACACCTTC. It translates to CASSVPTTGGYTF.